A selection of T cell receptor beta chains follows, all from one sample in a study of blood T cells in healthy people across ages. TCRdb re-called the 5' RACE reads with MiXCR, one entry per CDR3 protein. The table shows 870,000 or so distinct CDR3 sequences, with more than 25% occurring only once. The sample consisted of blood. These receptors came from a woman older than 75 in good health. Both conserved end residues are part of each CDR3. Fields, in order: D gene, V gene, clone size, J gene, CDR3 DNA, CDR3 protein. A D gene is named only where the DNA matches it firmly. Size tells how often a clone was seen (once, few, many) or the class of an expanded clone, and some rows leave it out.

>NA|TRBV7-9|many|TRBJ2-3
TGTGCCAGCAGCTTTGGAGCGGCTCCCACAGATACGCAGTATTTT
CASSFGAAPTDTQYF
>NA|TRBV7-9|many|TRBJ2-7
TGTGCCAGCAGCCTAGGCATGGGGCTATCCTACGAGCAGTACTTC
CASSLGMGLSYEQYF
>NA|TRBV15|many|TRBJ2-7
TGTGCCACCAGCAGAGCGCCGGGACACAGCAACTACGAGCAGTACTTC
CATSRAPGHSNYEQYF
>TRBD1|TRBV5-1|NA|TRBJ2-6
TGCGCCAGCGACCTTACAGGGGGTGTCTCTGGGGCCAACGTCCTGACTTTC
CASDLTGGVSGANVLTF
>TRBD2|TRBV4-1|many|TRBJ2-1
TGCGCCAGCAGTGGGGCGGGGGCCTACAATGAGCAGTTCTTC
CASSGAGAYNEQFF
>NA|TRBV4-3|many|TRBJ1-2
TGCGCCAGCAGCCCAAAGGGACTGATCTATGGCTACACCTTC
CASSPKGLIYGYTF
>NA|TRBV20-1|NA|TRBJ1-5
TGCAGTGCCCGGACAGATTTAAGGAGCAATCAGCCCCAGCATTTT
CSARTDLRSNQPQHF
>NA|TRBV20-1|many|TRBJ2-7
TGCAGTGCTGGGCGGGACTACGAGCAGTACTTC
CSAGRDYEQYF
>TRBD1|TRBV20-1|many|TRBJ1-2
TGCAGTGCTATCACCGGGACAGGGGGCTTGGGCTACACCTTC
CSAITGTGGLGYTF
>TRBD2|TRBV7-8|few|TRBJ2-7
TGTGCCAGCAGCTTCGGACTAGCGGGAGGACTCTCCTACGAGCAGTACTTC
CASSFGLAGGLSYEQYF
>TRBD2|TRBV14|NA|TRBJ2-4
TGTGCCAGCAGCCAAGACTACTCCGGGGGGGAGCAGTACTTC
CASSQDYSGGEQYF
>NA|TRBV10-3|NA|TRBJ2-1
TGTGCCATCGGCGGGAAGAGCAACCATGAGCAGTTCTTC
CAIGGKSNHEQFF
>NA|TRBV20-1|NA|TRBJ2-2
TGCAGTGCTCCGCGGGGCAGGGTCAACACCGGGGAGCTGTTTTTT
CSAPRGRVNTGELFF
>NA|TRBV7-9|many|TRBJ2-7
TGTGCCAGCAGCTTAGTGTTGGCAACAGGGTCTGGCGAGCAGTACTTC
CASSLVLATGSGEQYF
>TRBD2|TRBV20-1|NA|TRBJ2-5
TGCAGTGCTAGGGAGCAGCGGGGGGGCCTGGAGACCCAGTACTTC
CSAREQRGGLETQYF
>TRBD1|TRBV30|few|TRBJ1-2
TGTGCCTGGACCCAACTTTGGACAGGGAAAGGTTATGGCTACACCTTC
CAWTQLWTGKGYGYTF
>TRBD2|TRBV6-5|NA|TRBJ2-7
TGTGCCAGCAGTTACTCGTACCTAGCGGGGGGGCGGAGTCCCTACGAGCAGTACTTC
CASSYSYLAGGRSPYEQYF
>NA|TRBV14|many|TRBJ2-1
TGTGCCAGCAGTCAGGCTGGTGGTGGTGTTTACAATGAGCAGTTCTTC
CASSQAGGGVYNEQFF
>TRBD1|TRBV6-2/TRBV6-3|NA|TRBJ1-5
TGTGCCAGCAGTTACCGAACAGGGGGCGCGATACGCAATCAGCCCCAGCATTTT
CASSYRTGGAIRNQPQHF
>NA|TRBV5-5|few|TRBJ1-2
TGTGCCAGCAGCTTGGATGGGGGCGCGGGAGGCTACACCTTC
CASSLDGGAGGYTF
>TRBD2|TRBV7-2|NA|TRBJ2-7
TGTGCCAGCAGCTTAGCGGGAGGGCGGGTCATCTACGAGCAGTACTTC
CASSLAGGRVIYEQYF
>NA|TRBV5-1|many|TRBJ1-1
TGCGCCAGCAGCTTGATGTCAGGGAACACTGAAGCTTTCTTT
CASSLMSGNTEAFF
>TRBD1|TRBV11-2|few|TRBJ2-7
TGTGCCAGCAGCCTGGGGGGACAGGGGGCCTCCTACGAGCAGTACTTC
CASSLGGQGASYEQYF
>TRBD1|TRBV27|many|TRBJ2-1
TGTGCCAGCAGTTTACCGTACAGGGGGCCGGGGGCGTCGGACCATCGCAATGAGCAGTTCTTC
CASSLPYRGPGASDHRNEQFF
>NA|TRBV24-1|few|TRBJ2-2
TGTGCCACCAGTGATTTGGCTTATACGAACACCGGGGAGCTGTTTTTT
CATSDLAYTNTGELFF
>NA|TRBV3-1|few|TRBJ2-1
TGTGCCAGCAGCCAAGTGACAGTCTCCTACAATGAGCAGTTCTTC
CASSQVTVSYNEQFF
>NA|TRBV7-6|few|TRBJ1-4
TGTGCCAGCAGCCCCCACGGCGAGTTGGGCGACCATGAAAAACTGTTTTTT
CASSPHGELGDHEKLFF
>NA|TRBV5-1|NA|TRBJ2-1
TGCGCCAGCAGCGCGTCGGTGGGGGGACGCGATGAGCAGTTCTTC
CASSASVGGRDEQFF
>TRBD2|TRBV7-3|NA|TRBJ2-3
TGTGCCAGCAGCTTAACGGCTAGCGGGGGAACCTTAGATACGCAGTATTTT
CASSLTASGGTLDTQYF
>NA|TRBV4-1|NA|TRBJ1-5
TGCGCCAGCAGCCAAGACCTAGAGCGTAGCAATCAGCCCCAGCATTTT
CASSQDLERSNQPQHF
>NA|TRBV11-2|many|TRBJ2-7
TGTGCCAGCAGCTTAGAGTCAGGAACCTACGAGCAGTACTTC
CASSLESGTYEQYF
>NA|TRBV20-1|NA|TRBJ1-1
TGCAGTACCTTTGGGGGCACTGAAGCTTTCTTT
CSTFGGTEAFF
>TRBD1|TRBV12-3/TRBV12-4|NA|TRBJ1-3
TGTGCCAGCAGTCAACAGGGGGCTTCTGGAAACACCATATATTTT
CASSQQGASGNTIYF
>NA|TRBV6-2/TRBV6-3|NA|TRBJ2-1
TGTGCCAGCAGTTATCGGGCACAATACAATGAGCAGTTCTTC
CASSYRAQYNEQFF
>NA|TRBV4-2|many|TRBJ2-3
TGTGCCAGCAGCCAGGTGGCTACCACCCCGGTGGATACGCAGTATTTT
CASSQVATTPVDTQYF
>NA|TRBV7-2|NA|TRBJ1-4
TGTGCCAGCAGCCCCCCTCAGGACACTAGGAGTGAAAAACTGTTTTTT
CASSPPQDTRSEKLFF
>NA|TRBV6-5|NA|TRBJ2-5
TGTGCCAGCAGTTACTCCAGGGTGATGGAGACCCAGTACTTC
CASSYSRVMETQYF
>NA|TRBV7-9|NA|TRBJ1-3
TGTGCCAGCAGCCTCTCTGGAAACACCATATATTTT
CASSLSGNTIYF
>TRBD1|TRBV7-9|many|TRBJ2-5
TGTGCCAGCAGCTCTTCGGGACAGGGGGCTAGAGAGACCCAGTACTTC
CASSSSGQGARETQYF
>TRBD1|TRBV7-2|NA|TRBJ1-6
TGTGCCAGCAGCGAGACAGGGGGCGAGGGTTCACCTCTCCACTTT
CASSETGGEGSPLHF
>TRBD1|TRBV7-3|NA|TRBJ1-1
TGTGCCAGCAGCCCACCCGGGACAGGGGGCTCGGGTACTGAAGCTTTCTTT
CASSPPGTGGSGTEAFF
>NA|TRBV29-1|many|TRBJ2-3
TGCAGCATCACTAACAGGGGCACAGATACGCAGTATTTT
CSITNRGTDTQYF
>NA|TRBV6-9|NA|TRBJ1-1
TGTGCCAGCAGTTACGGGGTTATGAACACTGAAGCTTTCTTT
CASSYGVMNTEAFF
>NA|TRBV12-3/TRBV12-4|NA|TRBJ2-6
TGTGCCAGCAGTCGACTCATCTCTGGGGCCAACGTCCTGACTTTC
CASSRLISGANVLTF